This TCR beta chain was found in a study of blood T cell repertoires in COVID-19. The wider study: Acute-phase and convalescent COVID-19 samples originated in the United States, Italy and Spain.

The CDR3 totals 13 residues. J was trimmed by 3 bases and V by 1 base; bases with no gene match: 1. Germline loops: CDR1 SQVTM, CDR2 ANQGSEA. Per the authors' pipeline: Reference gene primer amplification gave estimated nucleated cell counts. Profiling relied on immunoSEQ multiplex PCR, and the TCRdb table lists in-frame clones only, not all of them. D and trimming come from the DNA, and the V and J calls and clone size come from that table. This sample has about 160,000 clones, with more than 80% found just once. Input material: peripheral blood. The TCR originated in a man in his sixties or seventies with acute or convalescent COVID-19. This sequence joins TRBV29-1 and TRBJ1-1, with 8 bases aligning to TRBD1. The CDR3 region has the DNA TGCAGCGTTGAAGCGACAGGGGACACTGAAGCTTTCTTT. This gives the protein CSVEATGDTEAFF.